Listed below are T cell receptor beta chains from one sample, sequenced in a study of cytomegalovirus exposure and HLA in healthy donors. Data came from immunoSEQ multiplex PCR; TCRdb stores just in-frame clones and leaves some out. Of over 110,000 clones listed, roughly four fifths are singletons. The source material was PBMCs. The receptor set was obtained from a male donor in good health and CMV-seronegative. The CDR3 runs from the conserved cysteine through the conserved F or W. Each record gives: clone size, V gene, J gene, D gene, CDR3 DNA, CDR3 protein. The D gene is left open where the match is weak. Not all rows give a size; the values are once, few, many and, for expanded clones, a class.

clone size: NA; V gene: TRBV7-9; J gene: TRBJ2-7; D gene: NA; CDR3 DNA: TGTGCCAGCAGCTTATCTGCTAGCGCCACCTACGAGCAGTACTTC; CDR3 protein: CASSLSASATYEQYF
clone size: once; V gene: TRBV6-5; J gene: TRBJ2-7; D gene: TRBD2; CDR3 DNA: TGTGCCAGCAGTTCGGGACTAGCGGGAGCCTCCTACGAGCAGTACTTC; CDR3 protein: CASSSGLAGASYEQYF
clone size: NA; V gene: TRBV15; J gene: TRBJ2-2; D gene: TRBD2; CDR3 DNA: TGTGCCACCAGCAGAGATCGGGGGGGGCGGGTCGGGGAGCTGTTTTTT; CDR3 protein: CATSRDRGGRVGELFF
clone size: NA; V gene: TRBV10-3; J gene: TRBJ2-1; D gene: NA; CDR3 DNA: TGTGCCATCAGTAGGACAGACTCCTACAATGAGCAGTTCTTC; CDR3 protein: CAISRTDSYNEQFF
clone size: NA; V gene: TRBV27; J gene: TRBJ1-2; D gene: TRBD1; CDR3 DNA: TGTGCCAGCAGTTCTCCGACAGGGGGCGCGGGTGGCTACACCTTC; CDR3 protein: CASSSPTGGAGGYTF
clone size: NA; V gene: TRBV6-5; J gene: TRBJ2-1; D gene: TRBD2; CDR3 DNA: TGTGCCAGCAGTTACGGACTAGCGGATTACAATGAGCAGTTCTTC; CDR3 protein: CASSYGLADYNEQFF
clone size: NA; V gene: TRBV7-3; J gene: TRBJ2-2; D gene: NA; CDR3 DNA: TGTGCCAGCAGCTTAACGTCGGCGGGAACTGCCGGGGAGCTGTTTTTT; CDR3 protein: CASSLTSAGTAGELFF
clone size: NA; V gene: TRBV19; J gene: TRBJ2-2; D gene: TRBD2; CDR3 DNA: TGTGCCAGTAGTTGGGGTTTTGGCGGGGGATACACCGGGGAGCTGTTTTTT; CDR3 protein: CASSWGFGGGYTGELFF
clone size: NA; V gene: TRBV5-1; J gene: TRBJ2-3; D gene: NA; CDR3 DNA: TGCGCCAGCAGCCTCAGGGGGGCAACCGGAGATACGCAGTATTTT; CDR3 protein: CASSLRGATGDTQYF
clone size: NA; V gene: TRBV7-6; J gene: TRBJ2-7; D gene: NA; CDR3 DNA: TGTGCCAGCAGCGCGGACCCCCTCGGGCTTAGCGTGGGCTCCTACGAGCAGTACTTC; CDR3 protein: CASSADPLGLSVGSYEQYF
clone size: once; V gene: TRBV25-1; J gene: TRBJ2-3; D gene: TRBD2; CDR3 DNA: TGTGCCAGCAGTGAATACGTCACTAGCGGGACGGCAGATACGCAGTATTTT; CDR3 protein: CASSEYVTSGTADTQYF
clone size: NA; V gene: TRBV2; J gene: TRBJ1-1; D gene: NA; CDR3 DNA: TGTGCCAGCAGTGGGGTCCGTTCAGGGGCAAGGGACACTGAAGCTTTCTTT; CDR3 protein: CASSGVRSGARDTEAFF
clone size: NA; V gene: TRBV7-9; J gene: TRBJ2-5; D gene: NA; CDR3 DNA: TGTGCCAGCAGCTTAGGGGCCGAAAGGGAGACCCAGTACTTC; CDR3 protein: CASSLGAERETQYF
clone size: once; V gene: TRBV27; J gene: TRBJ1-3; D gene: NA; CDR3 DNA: TGTGCCAGCAGTTCGGGGGTGACCTCTGGAAACACCATATATTTT; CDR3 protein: CASSSGVTSGNTIYF
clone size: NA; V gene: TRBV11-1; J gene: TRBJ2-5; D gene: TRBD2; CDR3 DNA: TGTGCCAGCCTTCTCGGGACTAGCGGGAGTTCTGGAGAGACCCAGTACTTC; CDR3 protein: CASLLGTSGSSGETQYF
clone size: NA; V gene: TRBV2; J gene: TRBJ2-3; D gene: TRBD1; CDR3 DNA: TGTGCCGGCGGTTGGACAGGAAACACTACAGATACGCAGTATTTT; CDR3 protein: CAGGWTGNTTDTQYF
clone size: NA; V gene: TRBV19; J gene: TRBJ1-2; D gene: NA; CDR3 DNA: TGTGCCAGTAGTACCCGGGAGGCCTATGGCTACACCTTC; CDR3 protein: CASSTREAYGYTF
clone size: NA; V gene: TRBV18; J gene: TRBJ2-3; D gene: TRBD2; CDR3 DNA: TGTGCCAGCTCACCACCCGGGGGGGAAGATACGCAGTATTTT; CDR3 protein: CASSPPGGEDTQYF
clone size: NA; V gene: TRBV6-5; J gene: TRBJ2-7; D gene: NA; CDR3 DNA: TGTGCCAGCAGTTATTCGACAGGATACTACGAGCAGTACTTC; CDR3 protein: CASSYSTGYYEQYF
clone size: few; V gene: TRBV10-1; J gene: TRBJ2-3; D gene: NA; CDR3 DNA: TGCGCCAGCAGTGAGCTTCCGGTACTCACAGATACGCAGTATTTT; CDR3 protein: CASSELPVLTDTQYF
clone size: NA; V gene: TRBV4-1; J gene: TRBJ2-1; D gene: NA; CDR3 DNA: TGCGCGAGCAAGCAGTGGCTAGCAGACAATGAGCAGTTCTTC; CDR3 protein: CASKQWLADNEQFF
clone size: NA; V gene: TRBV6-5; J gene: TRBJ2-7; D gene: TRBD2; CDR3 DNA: TGTGCCAGCACAAACGAGGGGACTAGCCTACACGAGCAGTACTTC; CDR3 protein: CASTNEGTSLHEQYF
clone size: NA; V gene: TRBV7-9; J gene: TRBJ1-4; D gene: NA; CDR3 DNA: TGTGCCAGCAGCGTACAGGAATTCCCCACAACTAATGAAAAACTGTTTTTT; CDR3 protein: CASSVQEFPTTNEKLFF
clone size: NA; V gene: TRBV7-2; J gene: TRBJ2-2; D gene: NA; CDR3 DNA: TGTGCCAGCAGCTTAGTAGGACAGCTTCTACGGACCGGGGAGCTGTTTTTT; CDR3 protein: CASSLVGQLLRTGELFF
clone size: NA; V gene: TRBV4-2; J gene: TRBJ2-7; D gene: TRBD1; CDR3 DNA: TGTGCCAGCAGCTCGGACAGGACTTACGAGCAGTACTTC; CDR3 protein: CASSSDRTYEQYF
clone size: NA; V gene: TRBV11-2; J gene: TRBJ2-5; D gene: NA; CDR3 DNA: TGTGCCAGCAGCACATCGGAGGGAGGGACCCAGTACTTC; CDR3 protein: CASSTSEGGTQYF
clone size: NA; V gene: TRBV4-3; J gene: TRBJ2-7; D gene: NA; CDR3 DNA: TGCGCCAGCAGACCGTCTCTAGGGGGACAAATATACGAGCAGTACTTC; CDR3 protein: CASRPSLGGQIYEQYF
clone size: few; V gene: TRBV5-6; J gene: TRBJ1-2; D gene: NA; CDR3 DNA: TGTGCCAGCAGCCAACCTCCTGACAGGTTTAATGGCTACACCTTC; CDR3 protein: CASSQPPDRFNGYTF
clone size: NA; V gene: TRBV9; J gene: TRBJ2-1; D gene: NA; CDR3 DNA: TGTGCCAGCAGCGAAACAGGGAGCTCCTACAATGAGCAGTTCTTC; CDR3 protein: CASSETGSSYNEQFF
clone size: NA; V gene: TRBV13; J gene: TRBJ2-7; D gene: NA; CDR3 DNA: TGTGCCAGCAGCCGGAGGCGGGACTCCTACGAGCAGTACTTC; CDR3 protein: CASSRRRDSYEQYF
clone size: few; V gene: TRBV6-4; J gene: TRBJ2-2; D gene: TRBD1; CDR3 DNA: TGTGCCAGCAGTGGCGGGACAGGGGACACCGGGGAGCTGTTTTTT; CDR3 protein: CASSGGTGDTGELFF